Many counts were recorded for the clone carrying this TCR beta chain. Its specificity is not known. Exclusions: uncontrolled infection, other autoimmune disease, pregnancy, lactation. Each diagnosis drew on symptoms, thyroxine, TRAb, thyroid ultrasound and orbital computed tomography findings. The sample is drawn from a study of T cells in Graves' hyperthyroidism and ophthalmopathy. Notes on the study in general: Prediction of ophthalmopathy progression came a median around 7.1 months pre-onset. Most thyroid-expanded clonotypes above 0.001 were also found in blood.

CDR3 length: 15 residues. Trimming cost V 1 base and J 2 bases, with 11 bases left between them. Germline CDR1 reads SGHTA; CDR2 reads FQGTGA. The TCR beta CDR3 regions underwent amplification using RNA transcripts as the source. The HTBI primer set served for first-round RT-PCR of the TCR CDR3. Each CDR3 protein is one row after TCRdb ran MiXCR on the multiplex PCR reads. Of under 400,000 distinct CDR3 sequences listed, approximately 13% are singletons. The sequenced material came from blood. The TCR sequence derives from a woman under 30 with Graves' hyperthyroidism. The chain combines TRBV7-3 with TRBJ1-1; unclear D gene. The CDR3 coding sequence is TGTGCCAGCAGCTTAATCTCGGGAATAAACACTGAAGCTTTCTTT. Its translation is CASSLISGINTEAFF.